The rows below give T cell receptor beta chains drawn from one sample of a study of T cell repertoires in cytomegalovirus infection. MiXCR was run by TCRdb on the reads, yielding one entry per CDR3 protein. The data show 680,000 or so distinct CDR3 sequences, under 40% seen once. Sequencing was done on a sample of PBMCs. All receptors come from a human donor in good health (CMV status not recorded). Some clones in this sample may be carry-over from other donors' samples. Both conserved end residues are part of each CDR3. The D gene is left open where the match is weak. Clone size, where shown, is once, few, many, or a class for clones that have expanded.

V gene: TRBV6-1
D gene: -
J gene: TRBJ1-4
clone size: -
CDR3 protein: CASSENPQNEKLFF
CDR3 DNA: TGTGCCAGCAGTGAAAATCCCCAGAATGAAAAACTGTTTTTT

V gene: TRBV7-2
D gene: TRBD1
J gene: TRBJ2-7
clone size: many
CDR3 protein: CASSPILGPGQAYEQYF
CDR3 DNA: TGTGCCAGCAGCCCAATTCTCGGCCCCGGACAGGCGTACGAGCAGTACTTC

V gene: TRBV6-6
D gene: TRBD1
J gene: TRBJ1-5
clone size: -
CDR3 protein: CASTQGGNQPHPF
CDR3 DNA: TGTGCCAGCACGCAGGGGGGCAATCAGCCCCATCCTTTT

V gene: TRBV19
D gene: -
J gene: TRBJ1-2
clone size: once
CDR3 protein: CASVPRDDYGYTF
CDR3 DNA: TGTGCCAGTGTGCCTAGGGACGACTATGGCTACACCTTC

V gene: TRBV4-1
D gene: TRBD1
J gene: TRBJ1-3
clone size: -
CDR3 protein: CASSQGPGQGRNTIYF
CDR3 DNA: TGCGCCAGCAGCCAAGGCCCCGGACAGGGGAGGAACACCATATATTTT

V gene: TRBV5-6
D gene: -
J gene: TRBJ2-7
clone size: -
CDR3 protein: CASSFGRAPQPYEQYF
CDR3 DNA: TGTGCCAGCAGCTTCGGCCGGGCACCTCAGCCCTACGAGCAGTACTTC

V gene: TRBV7-4
D gene: TRBD1
J gene: TRBJ2-1
clone size: few
CDR3 protein: CASSLGNRGYNEQFF
CDR3 DNA: TGTGCCAGCAGCTTAGGAAACAGGGGATACAATGAGCAGTTCTTC

V gene: TRBV12-3/TRBV12-4
D gene: -
J gene: TRBJ1-5
clone size: few
CDR3 protein: CASSSRVNQPQHF
CDR3 DNA: TGTGCCAGCAGTTCCAGGGTCAATCAGCCCCAGCATTTT

V gene: TRBV11-2
D gene: TRBD2
J gene: TRBJ2-1
clone size: -
CDR3 protein: CASSLKSGGIEQFF
CDR3 DNA: TGTGCCAGCAGCTTAAAGTCGGGAGGGATTGAGCAGTTCTTC

V gene: TRBV29-1
D gene: -
J gene: TRBJ1-1
clone size: many
CDR3 protein: CSVVEPRSEAFF
CDR3 DNA: TGCAGCGTTGTGGAACCCCGTAGTGAAGCTTTCTTT

V gene: TRBV19
D gene: -
J gene: TRBJ1-2
clone size: many
CDR3 protein: CASRTGGGYTF
CDR3 DNA: TGTGCCAGTAGGACAGGTGGTGGCTACACCTTC

V gene: TRBV11-3
D gene: TRBD2
J gene: TRBJ2-1
clone size: few
CDR3 protein: CASSLGGRGSYNEQFF
CDR3 DNA: TGTGCCAGCAGCTTGGGCGGGAGGGGCTCCTACAATGAGCAGTTCTTC

V gene: TRBV19
D gene: TRBD1
J gene: TRBJ1-5
clone size: few
CDR3 protein: CASSSSGGSQPQHF
CDR3 DNA: TGTGCCAGTAGCTCTTCAGGGGGAAGTCAGCCCCAGCATTTT

V gene: TRBV20-1
D gene: -
J gene: TRBJ1-6
clone size: few
CDR3 protein: CSACTRGELPYNSPLHF
CDR3 DNA: TGCAGTGCTTGTACCAGGGGAGAGCTCCCCTATAATTCACCCCTCCACTTT

V gene: TRBV2
D gene: -
J gene: TRBJ1-2
clone size: -
CDR3 protein: CASSSQNEFVEYGYTF
CDR3 DNA: TGTGCCAGCAGTTCCCAGAATGAGTTCGTCGAATATGGCTACACCTTC

V gene: TRBV4-1
D gene: -
J gene: TRBJ1-4
clone size: -
CDR3 protein: CASSQGASLNEKLFF
CDR3 DNA: TGCGCCAGCAGCCAAGGGGCCAGCCTTAATGAAAAACTGTTTTTT

V gene: TRBV14
D gene: -
J gene: TRBJ2-7
clone size: -
CDR3 protein: CASSQDQVTTYEQYF
CDR3 DNA: TGTGCCAGCAGTCAAGATCAGGTAACCACCTACGAGCAGTACTTC

V gene: TRBV6-1
D gene: -
J gene: TRBJ1-5
clone size: few
CDR3 protein: CASRGGRGHQPQHF
CDR3 DNA: TGTGCCAGCAGGGGGGGTCGAGGGCATCAGCCCCAGCATTTT

V gene: TRBV2
D gene: -
J gene: TRBJ2-3
clone size: few
CDR3 protein: CASSVIGGAGTDTQYF
CDR3 DNA: TGTGCCAGCAGTGTAATTGGGGGGGCTGGCACAGATACGCAGTATTTT

V gene: TRBV5-1
D gene: -
J gene: TRBJ2-6
clone size: -
CDR3 protein: CASSFIPDFSGANVLTF
CDR3 DNA: TGCGCCAGCAGCTTCATCCCTGACTTCTCTGGGGCCAACGTCCTGACTTTC

V gene: TRBV2
D gene: -
J gene: TRBJ1-4
clone size: -
CDR3 protein: CASSESRNNEKLFF
CDR3 DNA: TGTGCCAGCAGTGAAAGTCGGAATAATGAAAAACTGTTTTTT

V gene: TRBV6-2/TRBV6-3
D gene: -
J gene: TRBJ1-5
clone size: many
CDR3 protein: CASSYLGGLNQPQHF
CDR3 DNA: TGTGCCAGCAGTTACTTAGGGGGATTAAATCAGCCCCAGCATTTT

V gene: TRBV9
D gene: -
J gene: TRBJ2-2
clone size: -
CDR3 protein: CASSVGKGVTGELFF
CDR3 DNA: TGTGCCAGCAGCGTAGGGAAGGGAGTGACCGGGGAGCTGTTTTTT

V gene: TRBV12-3/TRBV12-4
D gene: -
J gene: TRBJ2-7
clone size: few
CDR3 protein: CASSLWMDEQYF
CDR3 DNA: TGTGCCAGCAGTTTATGGATGGACGAGCAGTACTTC

V gene: TRBV20-1
D gene: -
J gene: TRBJ2-2
clone size: few
CDR3 protein: CSARDYDKNTGELFF
CDR3 DNA: TGCAGTGCTAGAGATTACGACAAGAACACCGGGGAGCTGTTTTTT

V gene: TRBV11-3
D gene: -
J gene: TRBJ1-5
clone size: -
CDR3 protein: CASSLGEVQQPQHF
CDR3 DNA: TGTGCCAGCAGCTTAGGAGAGGTTCAGCAGCCCCAGCATTTT

V gene: TRBV7-6
D gene: TRBD1
J gene: TRBJ2-2
clone size: -
CDR3 protein: CASSQGARAGELFF
CDR3 DNA: TGTGCCAGCAGCCAGGGGGCGCGAGCCGGGGAGCTGTTTTTT

V gene: TRBV7-8
D gene: TRBD1
J gene: TRBJ2-1
clone size: -
CDR3 protein: CASSLVQGQVLYNERFF
CDR3 DNA: TGTGCCAGCAGCCTAGTTCAGGGACAGGTCCTCTACAATGAGCGGTTCTTC

V gene: TRBV12-5
D gene: TRBD2
J gene: TRBJ2-1
clone size: many
CDR3 protein: CASGLTAGVGSEQFF
CDR3 DNA: TGTGCTAGTGGTCTTACGGCGGGAGTGGGCAGTGAGCAGTTCTTC

V gene: TRBV7-3
D gene: -
J gene: TRBJ2-1
clone size: -
CDR3 protein: CASISQGLGNEQFF
CDR3 DNA: TGTGCCAGCATCTCCCAGGGACTGGGGAATGAGCAGTTCTTC

V gene: TRBV28
D gene: -
J gene: TRBJ1-4
clone size: -
CDR3 protein: CASSWLASTGTNEKLFF
CDR3 DNA: TGTGCCAGCAGTTGGTTAGCCTCCACGGGGACTAATGAAAAACTGTTTTTT

V gene: TRBV12-3/TRBV12-4
D gene: TRBD1
J gene: TRBJ1-2
clone size: -
CDR3 protein: CASSDGTDGYTF
CDR3 DNA: TGTGCCAGCAGCGACGGGACAGATGGCTACACCTTC

V gene: TRBV5-4
D gene: -
J gene: TRBJ2-3
clone size: -
CDR3 protein: CASSSGAGGSTDTQYF
CDR3 DNA: TGTGCCAGCAGCTCCGGGGCTGGGGGAAGCACAGATACGCAGTATTTT

V gene: TRBV25-1
D gene: TRBD1
J gene: TRBJ2-3
clone size: -
CDR3 protein: CASSDGGTGLDTQYF
CDR3 DNA: TGTGCCAGCAGTGATGGAGGGACAGGTCTCGATACGCAGTATTTT

V gene: TRBV14
D gene: -
J gene: TRBJ1-6
clone size: few
CDR3 protein: CASSQGWTENNSPLHF
CDR3 DNA: TGTGCCAGCAGCCAGGGGTGGACAGAAAATAATTCACCCCTCCACTTT

V gene: TRBV19
D gene: -
J gene: TRBJ2-7
clone size: few
CDR3 protein: CASRQGSYEQYF
CDR3 DNA: TGTGCCAGTCGTCAGGGGTCCTACGAGCAGTACTTC

V gene: TRBV12-3/TRBV12-4
D gene: -
J gene: TRBJ2-1
clone size: many
CDR3 protein: CASSPTGLEQFF
CDR3 DNA: TGTGCCAGCAGTCCCACAGGGCTTGAGCAGTTCTTC

V gene: TRBV27
D gene: -
J gene: TRBJ1-1
clone size: -
CDR3 protein: CASSFLADSHTEAFF
CDR3 DNA: TGTGCCAGCAGTTTTCTGGCGGACAGCCACACTGAAGCTTTCTTT

V gene: TRBV7-8
D gene: -
J gene: TRBJ1-2
clone size: many
CDR3 protein: CASSLGAGIYGYTF
CDR3 DNA: TGTGCCAGCAGCTTAGGGGCAGGAATCTATGGCTACACCTTC

V gene: TRBV28
D gene: -
J gene: TRBJ2-2
clone size: -
CDR3 protein: CASSSSQEDTGELFF
CDR3 DNA: TGTGCCAGCAGTTCATCACAGGAGGACACCGGGGAGCTGTTTTTT

V gene: TRBV9
D gene: -
J gene: TRBJ2-7
clone size: few
CDR3 protein: CASSQGLGTYEQYF
CDR3 DNA: TGTGCCAGCTCTCAGGGACTCGGAACCTACGAGCAGTACTTC

V gene: TRBV28
D gene: -
J gene: TRBJ2-5
clone size: many
CDR3 protein: CASSYLGRQETQYF
CDR3 DNA: TGTGCCAGCAGTTACCTGGGCCGCCAAGAGACCCAGTACTTC

V gene: TRBV7-7
D gene: -
J gene: TRBJ1-1
clone size: -
CDR3 protein: CASSLVVSAEAFF
CDR3 DNA: TGTGCTAGCAGCTTAGTGGTTTCCGCTGAAGCTTTCTTT

V gene: TRBV7-9
D gene: TRBD1
J gene: TRBJ2-1
clone size: -
CDR3 protein: CASSRSGQGYNEQFF
CDR3 DNA: TGTGCCAGCAGCCGATCGGGACAGGGGTACAATGAGCAGTTCTTC

V gene: TRBV5-1
D gene: -
J gene: TRBJ1-6
clone size: few
CDR3 protein: CASSLDRTENSPLHF
CDR3 DNA: TGCGCCAGCAGCTTGGACAGGACTGAAAATTCACCCCTCCACTTT

V gene: TRBV9
D gene: -
J gene: TRBJ1-3
clone size: few
CDR3 protein: CASSVDGSGNTIYF
CDR3 DNA: TGTGCCAGCAGCGTAGACGGCTCTGGAAACACCATATATTTT

V gene: TRBV10-3
D gene: TRBD1
J gene: TRBJ1-1
clone size: many
CDR3 protein: CAISEPDRATEAFF
CDR3 DNA: TGTGCCATCAGTGAGCCGGACAGGGCCACTGAAGCTTTCTTT

V gene: TRBV12-3/TRBV12-4
D gene: -
J gene: TRBJ1-1
clone size: many
CDR3 protein: CASSLPKSAFF
CDR3 DNA: TGTGCCAGCAGTTTACCGAAGTCGGCTTTCTTT

V gene: TRBV9
D gene: -
J gene: TRBJ1-4
clone size: -
CDR3 protein: CASSVERLPTNEKLFF
CDR3 DNA: TGTGCCAGCAGCGTAGAAAGGCTCCCAACTAATGAAAAACTGTTTTTT

V gene: TRBV5-6
D gene: TRBD2
J gene: TRBJ2-2
clone size: -
CDR3 protein: CASSLLFTSGSGELFF
CDR3 DNA: TGTGCCAGCAGCTTGTTGTTCACTAGCGGGAGCGGGGAGCTGTTTTTT

V gene: TRBV10-3
D gene: TRBD2
J gene: TRBJ2-7
clone size: -
CDR3 protein: CAIRSGTSGTEQYF
CDR3 DNA: TGTGCCATCAGGAGTGGGACTAGCGGGACCGAGCAGTACTTC

V gene: TRBV28
D gene: TRBD1
J gene: TRBJ1-5
clone size: -
CDR3 protein: CASSRDSNNQPQHF
CDR3 DNA: TGTGCCAGCAGCCGGGACAGCAACAATCAGCCCCAGCATTTT

V gene: TRBV19
D gene: TRBD2
J gene: TRBJ2-4
clone size: -
CDR3 protein: CASSTTGSGPKLAKNIQYF
CDR3 DNA: TGTGCCAGTAGTACCACGGGTAGCGGGCCAAAGCTAGCCAAAAACATTCAGTACTTC

V gene: TRBV4-1
D gene: -
J gene: TRBJ2-3
clone size: -
CDR3 protein: CSSSQEKPDTQYF
CDR3 DNA: TGTTCCAGCAGCCAAGAAAAACCAGATACGCAGTATTTT

V gene: TRBV27
D gene: TRBD1
J gene: TRBJ2-1
clone size: -
CDR3 protein: CASVARRRTGSWGSSYNEQFF
CDR3 DNA: TGTGCCAGCGTAGCTCGGCGCCGGACAGGTTCTTGGGGGAGCTCCTACAATGAGCAGTTCTTC

V gene: TRBV7-3
D gene: TRBD1
J gene: TRBJ1-2
clone size: -
CDR3 protein: CASTPPRDLQGRTNYGYTF
CDR3 DNA: TGTGCCAGCACCCCCCCGCGGGATCTACAGGGGCGGACTAACTATGGCTACACCTTC

V gene: TRBV4-1
D gene: -
J gene: TRBJ1-5
clone size: -
CDR3 protein: CASSQVQDQPQHF
CDR3 DNA: TGCGCCAGCAGCCAAGTACAGGATCAGCCCCAGCATTTT

V gene: TRBV15
D gene: -
J gene: TRBJ1-1
clone size: few
CDR3 protein: CATKEGLNTEAFF
CDR3 DNA: TGTGCCACCAAGGAAGGACTCAACACTGAAGCTTTCTTT